These 27 T cell receptor beta chains were sequenced from one sample in a study of T-cell memory formation after mild COVID-19. From the 5' RACE reads, TCRdb called clonotypes with MiXCR, one entry per CDR3 protein. The table has over 500,000 distinct CDR3 sequences, around 15% seen once. Sequenced sample: PBMCs or a T cell subset sorted from them (not recorded which). These receptors originate from an adult woman who had mild COVID-19 (a few samples of this study predate the infection). Cell type and time point are not known.

This clonotype has only a few counts. This chain connects TRBV5-1 to TRBJ2-1, with a tentative D call TRBD1 (5 bases). The CDR3 consists of 13 residues. The germline CDR1 and CDR2 sequences are SGHRS and YFSETQ. V lost 4 bases and J 9 bases, leaving 14 bases between the germline ends. This CDR3 reads CASSVAGSSEQFF. In DNA, the CDR3 is TGCGCCAGCAGCGTAGCAGGGTCAAGTGAGCAGTTCTTC. The whole variable domain, filled in from reference TRBV5-1 and TRBJ2-1, reads KAGVTQTPRYLIKTRGQQVTLSCSPISGHRSVSWYQQTPGQGLQFLFEYFSETQRNKGNFPGRFSGRQFSNSRSEMNVSTLELGDSALYLCASSVAGSSEQFFGPGTRLTVL.

This clonotype was observed at least ten times. One junction end does not reproduce the germline sequence, and a read error may be involved. The CDR3 region is CASSLERNQPQHF. The CDR3 DNA is TGTGCCAGCAGTTTAGAAAGGAATCAGCCCCAGCATTTT. This chain connects TRBV7-8 to TRBJ1-5; D not certain. Germline V CDR1 and CDR2: SGHVS, FQNEAQ. The CDR3 totals 13 residues.

This clonotype was observed a handful of times. The gene calls are TRBV19 and TRBJ2-1, with 9 bases fitting TRBD2. This CDR3 contains 17 residues. Germline CDR1 LNHDA, CDR2 SQIVND (reference sequence). With 2 bases clipped from V and 0 bases from J, the junction kept 5 bases outside the gene matches. DNA of the CDR3: TGTGCCAGTAGTATACTAGCGGGATGGGGCTCCTACAATGAGCAGTTCTTC. Protein sequence: CASSILAGWGSYNEQFF. Looking up the rest from reference TRBV19 and TRBJ2-1 gives the full variable domain: DGGITQSPKYLFRKEGQNVTLSCEQNLNHDAMYWYRQDPGQGLRLIYYSQIVNDFQKGDIAEGYSVSREKKESFPLTVTSAQKNPTAFYLCASSILAGWGSYNEQFFGPGTRLTVL.

V usage is TRBV4-1 and J usage is TRBJ1-2; 9 positions match TRBD1. This CDR3 contains 14 residues. Germline lookup yields CDR1 MGHRA and CDR2 YSYEKL. V shed 6 bases and J 4 bases; nucleotides not matched to a gene: 6. The CDR3: CASRQGAGAYGYTF. The CDR3 bases are TGCGCCAGCAGACAGGGGGCCGGGGCCTATGGCTACACCTTC.

The rearrangement uses TRBV29-1 and TRBJ1-1; D remains ambiguous. The CDR3 length is 10 residues. Germline CDR1 reads SQVTM; CDR2 reads ANQGSEA. Trimming removed 4 bases at V and 5 bases at J, with 5 bases between. Written as DNA, the CDR3 is TGCAGCGTTGGCCGGACTGAAGCTTTCTTT. It is translated as CSVGRTEAFF.

In nucleotides, the CDR3 is TGTGCCAGCAGTTACTCAGCCGAACTCACAGATACGCAGTATTTT. Its protein product is CASSYSAELTDTQYF. J is TRBJ2-3 and V is TRBV6-5, with unresolved D. Trimming removed 0 bases from V and 2 bases from J, with 9 bases in between. This CDR3 spans 15 amino acids. Germline V lookup: CDR1 MNHEY, CDR2 SVGAGI.

This clonotype was found a few times. V gene TRBV12-3 or TRBV12-4 combines with J gene TRBJ2-1; D is ambiguous. CDR3 length equals 15 residues. With 3 bases removed from V and 10 bases from J, the gap between germline ends came to 19 bases. CDR3 DNA sequence: TGTGCCAGCAGTTTGCTAAAATCTGCGGCGTCGGAGCAGTTCTTC. It specifies CASSLLKSAASEQFF.

The chain carries TRBV7-3 and TRBJ2-6; D uncertain. CDR1 and CDR2 (germline): SGHTA, FQGTGA. This CDR3 has 15 amino acids. Trimming took 1 base from V and 0 from J, leaving 4 bases between them. The CDR3 reads CASSLSLSGANVLTF. CDR3 in DNA: TGTGCCAGCAGCTTAAGCCTCTCTGGGGCCAACGTCCTGACTTTC.

This clonotype has a handful of counts. This chain links TRBV6-1 with TRBJ2-2, with 8 bases fitting TRBD1. Germline V gene sequence: CDR1 MNHNS, CDR2 SASEGT. Germline trimming cut 11 bases from V and 6 bases from J; bases unmatched to any gene: 14. CDR3 length equals 15 residues. This CDR3 is CASAVAGGAPGELFF. The CDR3 coding sequence is TGTGCCTCCGCAGTCGCAGGGGGCGCCCCCGGGGAGCTGTTTTTT.

This clonotype was observed a few times. The rearrangement links TRBV7-8 to TRBJ2-7, with a tentative D call TRBD1 (6 bases). Germline assignment: CDR1 SGHVS and CDR2 FQNEAQ. CDR3 length: 15 amino acids. Deletions cut 5 bases from V and 4 bases from J, with 18 bases between. The CDR3 coding sequence is TGTGCCAGCAGCGTAGAGGCTGTCAGGGGATACGAGCAGTACTTC. Its translation: CASSVEAVRGYEQYF.

This clonotype appeared a few times. The genes are TRBV7-2 and TRBJ1-2; the D gene is possibly TRBD1 (5 bases). The germline V gene has CDR1 SGHTA and CDR2 FQGNSA. V lost 4 bases and J 0 bases, leaving 12 bases between the germline ends. CDR3 length: 15 residues. CDR3 amino acids: CASSSRGGANYGYTF. As DNA, the CDR3 is TGTGCCAGCAGCTCCCGGGGAGGGGCTAACTATGGCTACACCTTC.

The chain uses TRBV12-3 or TRBV12-4 and TRBJ2-7, with 14 bases that match TRBD2. Trimming removed 5 bases from V and 7 bases from J; junction bases left unmatched: 7. CDR3 length equals 15 residues. CDR3 region: CASSPGLAGVGEQYF. CDR3 DNA sequence: TGTGCCAGCAGTCCGGGACTAGCGGGGGTCGGGGAGCAGTACTTC.

CDR3 sequence: CASSLVDAIYGYTF. The CDR3, as DNA: TGCGCCAGCAGCTTGGTGGACGCGATCTATGGCTACACCTTC. The chain uses TRBV5-1 and TRBJ1-2; D unclear. Trimming removed 0 bases from V and 4 bases from J, with 10 bases in between. The germline V gene has CDR1 SGHRS and CDR2 YFSETQ. This CDR3 is 14 amino acids long.

The rearrangement uses TRBV10-3 and TRBJ2-3; 8 nucleotides line up with TRBD1. V was pared by 6 bases and J by 4 bases, with 3 bases of the junction left unmatched. CDR1 is ENHRY, CDR2 SYGVKD, per germline. This CDR3 has 13 amino acids. For the CDR3, the DNA is TGTGCCATCAGCGAACAGGGGGCAGATACGCAGTATTTT. Translating gives CAISEQGADTQYF.

In its sample, this clonotype was seen a few times. J is TRBJ1-2 and V is TRBV29-1; D unresolved. Germline V gives CDR1 SQVTM, CDR2 ANQGSEA. Trimming shortened V by 6 bases and J by 6 bases, and 14 bases separated the two germline ends. CDR3 size: 12 residues. The CDR3 region is CSVPGYLDGYTF. In DNA form, the CDR3 reads TGCAGCGTCCCGGGGTATCTTGATGGCTACACCTTC. The whole variable domain, remainder taken from reference TRBV29-1 and TRBJ1-2, is SAVISQKPSRDICQRGTSLTIQCQVDSQVTMMFWYRQQPGQSLTLIATANQGSEATYESGFVIDKFPISRPNLTFSTLTVSNMSPEDSSIYLCSVPGYLDGYTFGSGTRLTVV.

CDR3 protein: CASSPWGPMNTEAFF. Written as DNA, the CDR3 is TGTGCCAGCAGCCCATGGGGACCAATGAACACTGAAGCTTTCTTT. V is TRBV7-9 and J is TRBJ1-1; D is perhaps TRBD1 (5 bases). V dropped 5 bases and J dropped 0 bases, with 13 bases sitting between them. From germline, CDR1 is SEHNR and CDR2 FQNEAQ (reference sequence). This CDR3 contains 15 residues.

The chain employs TRBV7-7 and TRBJ2-1; 8 bases fit TRBD2. The germline CDR1 and CDR2 sequences are SSHAT and FNYEAQ (reference sequence). This CDR3 has 16 amino acids. V gave up 0 bases and J gave up 6 bases; unmatched junction bases: 7. The DNA for the CDR3 is TGTGCCAGCAGCTTAGCCGGGGGGGGCGGGCGCAATGAGCAGTTCTTC. Translation: CASSLAGGGGRNEQFF.

The chain combines TRBV18 with TRBJ2-6, with D unclear. This CDR3 region has 18 residues. V dropped 2 bases and J dropped 4 bases, with 18 bases sitting between them. The germline CDR1 and CDR2 sequences are KGHSH and LQKENI. Here the CDR3 reads CASSPRVSGRGGANVLTF. The CDR3 region has the DNA TGTGCCAGCTCACCAAGGGTGTCAGGTCGAGGAGGGGCCAACGTCCTGACTTTC.

Ten or more counts support this clonotype. V gene TRBV11-2 combines with J gene TRBJ2-5; weak D call: TRBD1 (5 bases). Germline assignment: CDR1 SGHAT and CDR2 FQNNGV. V lost 6 bases, J lost 2 bases, and 7 bases lay in between. This CDR3 is 12 amino acids long. CDR3 in DNA: TGTGCCAGCAGTACAGGTCAAGAGACCCAGTACTTC. It translates to CASSTGQETQYF.

The chain links TRBV4-1 to TRBJ1-2; D gene uncertain. The CDR3 totals 14 residues. Germline values: CDR1 MGHRA, CDR2 YSYEKL. V was clipped by 1 base and J by 2 bases, with 8 bases between them. This chain's CDR3 is CASSQVGQNYGYTF. The CDR3 DNA is TGCGCCAGCAGCCAAGTTGGGCAAAACTATGGCTACACCTTC.

This clonotype was counted once. The V call is TRBV19, the J call TRBJ2-1; tentatively, D is TRBD1 or TRBD2 (5 bases each). The CDR3 loop spans 16 amino acids. Germline V lookup: CDR1 LNHDA, CDR2 SQIVND (reference sequence). Trimming took 1 base from V and 6 from J, leaving 16 bases between them. The CDR3 DNA follows: TGTGCCAGTAGTATAGCTAGCTTCGGGACCGGCAATGAGCAGTTCTTC. It specifies CASSIASFGTGNEQFF.

V and J are TRBV9 and TRBJ1-2, with D perhaps TRBD1 (5 bases). The CDR3 is 19 amino acids. Germline V lookup: CDR1 SGDLS, CDR2 YYNGEE. V was shortened by 0 bases and J by 4 bases, with 25 bases between the two germline ends. The CDR3 region is CASSVATGESAVFGYGYTF. DNA for the CDR3: TGTGCCAGCAGCGTAGCTACAGGAGAGTCCGCGGTTTTCGGCTATGGCTACACCTTC.

J is TRBJ2-4 and V is TRBV14; no definite D call. CDR1 is SGHDN and CDR2 is FVKESK in the germline V gene. This CDR3 has 15 residues. Trimming took 0 bases from V and 12 from J, leaving 18 bases between them. The CDR3 DNA is TGTGCCAGCAGCCAAGACCACTACAGCCGGCAAACTCAGTACTTC. Amino acids: CASSQDHYSRQTQYF.

This clonotype turned up a few times. This chain uses TRBV4-1 with TRBJ2-7; weak D call: TRBD2 (6 bases). This CDR3 is 16 amino acids long. Germline lookup yields CDR1 MGHRA and CDR2 YSYEKL. The V end lost 0 bases, the J end lost 2 bases, and 14 bases lay between the germline ends. The CDR3 coding sequence is TGCGCCAGCAGCCAAGATGGAAGCGGGCGAACCTACGAGCAGTACTTC. This codes for CASSQDGSGRTYEQYF.

This chain uses TRBV7-9 with TRBJ2-7, with D unclear. Germline values: CDR1 SEHNR, CDR2 FQNEAQ (reference sequence). The V and J ends lost 5 bases and 2 bases respectively, with 13 bases between them. The length of the CDR3 is 14 residues. The CDR3 reads CASSTGQRPYEQYF. As DNA, the CDR3 is TGTGCCAGCAGCACTGGGCAGAGACCCTACGAGCAGTACTTC.

The sample holds one count of this clonotype. This chain uses TRBV5-1 with TRBJ1-2; D not certain. V shed 7 bases and J shed 7 bases, with 17 bases lying between them. The CDR3 length is 13 residues. CDR1 is SGHRS and CDR2 is YFSETQ in the germline V gene. CDR3 coding DNA: TGCGCCAGCGGCTCGGGGATGGATTCTGGCTACACCTTC. It specifies CASGSGMDSGYTF.

At least ten counts were recorded for this clonotype. CDR3 DNA: TGCAGTGCTAGAGGGTGGGAGACTAGCGGGGGTGAGACCCAGTACTTC. Protein: CSARGWETSGGETQYF. The chain links TRBV20-1 to TRBJ2-5, with 12 nucleotides matching TRBD2. The CDR3 is 16 residues long. Germline loops: CDR1 DFQATT, CDR2 SNEGSKA (reference sequence). V shed 1 base, J shed 5 bases, and the junction held 8 bases outside the gene matches.